The 17 T cell receptor beta chains below all came from one sample that was sequenced in a study of CXCR3-negative and CXCR3-positive naive CD8 T cells. Overall study results and limits: TRB CDR3s of CXCR3-positive naive cells were more hydrophobic than those of CXCR3-negative naive cells.

The libraries of TRB cDNA were prepared using 5' RACE with UMI labels. From its re-call of the 5' RACE reads, TCRdb lists each CDR3 protein once, without DNA. The sample table sets out over 100,000 distinct CDR3 sequences. Antigen specificity for these receptors is unknown. Sequencing input: naive CXCR3+ CD8+ T cells from blood. The subset denotes: CD45RO-CCR7+CD27+CD95- naive CD8+ T cells expressing CXCR3 (TNR3+). These receptors originate from a human donor in good health. Some clones in this sample may be carry-over from other donors' samples.

This chain links TRBV28 with TRBJ2-4; TCRdb's assignment of TRBD1 cannot be checked, as there is no DNA. Germline lookup yields CDR1 MDHEN and CDR2 SYDVKM. The CDR3 is 11 amino acids. The CDR3 loop is CASTRGNIQYF.

The rearrangement uses TRBV4-1 and TRBJ2-7; the D gene TCRdb calls, TRBD1, cannot be checked with no DNA. The germline V gene has CDR1 MGHRA and CDR2 YSYEKL. This CDR3 is 13 amino acids long. This chain's CDR3 is CASSPGQSYEQYF.

The chain recombines TRBV7-9 with TRBJ2-2; absent DNA, TCRdb's TRBD1 call cannot be checked. The germline CDR1 and CDR2 sequences are SEHNR and FQNEAQ (reference sequence). The CDR3 runs to 15 residues. The CDR3 is CASSRPRGPDGELFF.

The chain links TRBV28 to TRBJ2-7; TCRdb's D call, TRBD1, is unchecked because there is no DNA. The CDR3 length is 12 residues. Germline V CDR1 and CDR2: MDHEN, SYDVKM. CDR3 residues: CASTPNIYEQYF. The whole variable domain, filled in from reference TRBV28 and TRBJ2-7, reads DVKVTQSSRYLVKRTGEKVFLECVQDMDHENMFWYRQDPGLGLRLIYFSYDVKMKEKGDIPEGYSVSREKKERFSLILESASTNQTSMYLCASTPNIYEQYFGPGTRLTVT.

The chain's CDR3 is CASTPNSGNRQETQYF. The V call is TRBV6-6, the J call TRBJ2-5; TCRdb's assignment of TRBD2 cannot be checked, as there is no DNA. This CDR3 spans 16 amino acids. CDR1 and CDR2 (germline): MNHNY, SVGAGI (reference sequence).

V is TRBV5-1 and J is TRBJ2-1. Germline V gives CDR1 SGHRS, CDR2 YFSETQ. The CDR3 has 13 amino acids. CDR3 loop: CASSSDFYNERFF. Together with reference TRBV5-1 and TRBJ2-1, the CDR3 gives the full variable domain: KAGVTQTPRYLIKTRGQQVTLSCSPISGHRSVSWYQQTPGQGLQFLFEYFSETQRNKGNFPGRFSGRQFSNSRSEMNVSTLELGDSALYLCASSSDFYNERFFGPGTRLTVL.

The J gene is TRBJ2-1, the V gene TRBV7-3; TCRdb's D call, TRBD2, is unchecked because there is no DNA. Germline CDR1 is SGHTA and CDR2 is FQGTGA. This CDR3 comprises 18 residues. The CDR3 here is CASSLRGSSGNSYNEQFF.

V usage is TRBV29-1 and J usage is TRBJ1-1; TCRdb proposes TRBD1, but this gene call is untestable without DNA. CDR3 length: 11 residues. The germline V gene has CDR1 SQVTM and CDR2 ANQGSEA. The CDR3 loop reads CSVPTGYGAFF.

This chain connects TRBV5-1 to TRBJ2-7; no DNA is available, so the TRBD1 call from TCRdb remains unchecked. Germline assignment: CDR1 SGHRS and CDR2 YFSETQ. The CDR3 is 15 amino acids. The CDR3 loop reads CASSLTGVYSYEQYF.

The chain employs TRBV13 and TRBJ2-7; lacking DNA, the TRBD1 call made by TCRdb goes unchecked. The CDR3 length is 12 residues. Germline-derived CDR1 and CDR2 are PRHDT and FYEKMQ (reference sequence). CDR3 amino acids: CASSPLADEQYF.

The genes are TRBV28 and TRBJ1-2; absent DNA, TCRdb's TRBD1 call cannot be checked. Germline V gene sequence: CDR1 MDHEN, CDR2 SYDVKM. This CDR3 is 14 amino acids long. The CDR3: CASSLIAGGYGYTF.

V usage is TRBV7-9 and J usage is TRBJ2-1; TCRdb's D gene call, TRBD1, goes unchecked for lack of DNA. Germline V gene lookup returns CDR1 SEHNR and CDR2 FQNEAQ (reference sequence). This CDR3 is 15 amino acids long. The CDR3 protein is CASSSRDSPLDEQFF.

This chain links TRBV29-1 with TRBJ2-1; the TCRdb D gene call, TRBD2, has no DNA to confirm it. The germline CDR1 and CDR2 sequences are SQVTM and ANQGSEA. The CDR3 length is 13 residues. CDR3 amino acids: CSSTSGTYNEQFF.

This sequence joins TRBV3-1 and TRBJ2-1; TCRdb's D call, TRBD1, is unchecked because there is no DNA. The CDR3 is 14 amino acids. CDR1 and CDR2 (germline): LGHDT, YNNKEL (reference sequence). The CDR3 region is CASSQRDRDNEQFF.

The V and J genes are TRBV9 and TRBJ2-2; TCRdb proposes TRBD2, but this gene call is untestable without DNA. Germline V CDR1 and CDR2: SGDLS, YYNGEE. This CDR3 region has 15 residues. The CDR3 loop is CASSVEGPRYGELFF.

The rearrangement uses TRBV29-1 and TRBJ1-5; TCRdb's D call, TRBD1, is unchecked because there is no DNA. Germline V CDR1 and CDR2: SQVTM, ANQGSEA. The length of the CDR3 is 13 residues. The CDR3: CSRARDPNQPQHF.

The V and J genes are TRBV29-1 and TRBJ2-2. The CDR3 spans 13 residues. The germline V gene has CDR1 SQVTM and CDR2 ANQGSEA. The CDR3 spells CSVWMPNTGELFF.